A single T cell receptor beta chain is shown here with its context. Its antigen is still unknown. The germline gene is not matched at one end of the junction; a read error may be the cause. Using a constant-region primer and ProtoScript II reverse transcriptase, TCRbeta-specific cDNA was reverse-transcribed from around 520 ng total RNA. Construction of the TCRbeta libraries relied on three nested rounds of multiplex PCR, following a slightly modified ARM-PCR procedure. Each of the first two PCR rounds ran for about 10 cycles and used multiplex TRBV1-TRBV30 forward primers together with a Cbeta reverse primer. Sample barcodes and Illumina adapters were attached in a final 25-cycle PCR using Deep VentR polymerase. Before sequencing, amplicons between 200 and 500 bp were purified from gel using a QIAquick gel extraction kit. TCRbeta amplicons were sequenced on an Illumina HiSeq 2500 with 250-bp paired-end reads. Per the original workflow: Quality trimming of reads was performed with Trimmomatic v0.33, and paired reads were merged with FLASH v1.2.11 so that full CDR3 sequences could be recovered. V, D and J germline segments were assigned to the rearranged TCRbeta sequences by MiGEC v1.2.1b. VDJtools v1.0.0 computed clonotype statistics and Shannon-Wiener diversity indices. Except for diversity analysis, only the 250 most abundant clonotypes of each sample were used in subsequent analyses to reduce sampling bias. TCRdb handled the public reads itself, with Q25 trimming in fastp and clone calling in MiXCR, and kept productive beta chains. A single entry per CDR3 protein holds the most common genes and DNA from its merged rows. For this entry, the V and J calls and clone size follow TCRdb and not the study's own pipeline. The sample table shows 80,000 or so distinct CDR3 sequences, and 71% are seen once. The ten largest make up approximately 14% of the sample.

Total RNA and DNA were co-extracted without cell sorting from about 19-30 mg of bulk tissue using the AllPrep DNA/RNA mini kit. Between November 2015 and March 2016, several patients in China with histopathologically diagnosed primary liver carcinoma had their tumors surgically resected. At the time of sampling, the patients were treatment-naive and had chronic HBV infection. Each tumor was sampled at five spatially separated regions: the tumor centre plus the superior, inferior, left-lateral and right-lateral poles. Histological examination found more than 75% viable tumor cells in every tumor sample. Fresh tumor and adjacent tissue pieces were bisected, with one half stored in RNAlater at -80 degrees C and the other half sent for histology. The source of the sample is a study of tumor-infiltrating lymphocytes in primary liver carcinoma (dated by TCRdb to 2015 to 2018). For context, the study as a whole: Of the five patients (three men and two women, aged 30 to 69 years), four had hepatocellular carcinoma and one had combined HCC and intrahepatic cholangiocarcinoma. Repertoires from technical replicates were highly reproducible, with mean shared-clone rates around 0.87 and correlation coefficients above 0.98. Tumors of the five patients were stage T1-T3 N0M0 with maximum diameters of roughly 4.2 to 11 cm. For each liver tumor, the study sampled five regions along with adjacent normal tissue and blood, and applied TCRbeta repertoire sequencing, expression microarrays and whole-exome sequencing. The roughly 25 tumor region samples were profiled with Agilent mRNA microarrays so that TCRbeta repertoire diversity could be related to the local molecular phenotype. A total of some 35 specimens from 5 patients went through TCRbeta repertoire sequencing, namely 25 tumor regions, 5 adjacent noncancerous liver tissues and 5 peripheral blood samples. Each sample produced about 3.65 to 7.13 million productive TCRbeta reads, and read depth showed no significant difference between tissue types.

Findings and caveats that apply to the study as a whole: The study included only four to six patients, and the authors note findings should be validated in a larger study. Compared with blood, tumors had a significantly larger share of the repertoire taken up by the top 250 clones (p = 0.039). Only the TCR beta chain was sequenced, which likely underestimates true repertoire diversity because unpaired alpha chains were not captured. Just about 8-25% of top clones turned up in all five regions of a tumor, which suggests spatial heterogeneity among tumor-infiltrating T cells. Because the samples were bulk and unsorted, CD4+ and CD8+ T cell repertoires could not be compared. Repertoire overlap was found to be higher between tumor regions (mean around 36%) than between tumor-adjacent (around 17%) or tumor-blood (around 14%) pairs, consistent with antigen-driven expansion.

According to the germline V gene, CDR1 reads SQVTM and CDR2 reads ANQGSEA. Measured from the cysteine to the phenylalanine, the CDR3 is 14 residues long. Just the 42-base CDR3 DNA is kept, in frame starting at base 1. The sequenced material came from liver tumor tissue from sampling region 4. The cell subset or site label here, explained by the study, means: tumor region T4, right-lateral pole. The sequence joins TRBV29-1 to TRBJ2-5; the D segment could be TRBD2, given 6 matching bases. The TCR originated in an older woman with primary liver carcinoma and hepatitis B virus infection. The bases are TGCAACGTTCCAGAATGGCGGGATGGAGAGGCCCAGTACTTC. This translates into CNVPEWRDGEAQYF.